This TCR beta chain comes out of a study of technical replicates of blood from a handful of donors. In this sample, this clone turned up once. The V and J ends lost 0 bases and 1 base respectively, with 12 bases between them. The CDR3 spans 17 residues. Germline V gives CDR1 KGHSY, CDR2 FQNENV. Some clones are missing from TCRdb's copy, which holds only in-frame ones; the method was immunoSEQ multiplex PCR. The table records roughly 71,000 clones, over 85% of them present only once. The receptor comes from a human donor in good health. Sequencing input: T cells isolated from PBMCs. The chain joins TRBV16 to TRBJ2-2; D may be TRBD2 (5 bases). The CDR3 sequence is CASSQSLGSWNTGELFF. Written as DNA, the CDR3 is TGTGCCAGCAGCCAATCTTTGGGGAGTTGGAACACCGGGGAGCTGTTTTTT.